The 8 T cell receptor beta chains in this list originate from one sample, sequenced in a study of CD4 and CD8 cells across lung adenocarcinoma regions. TCRdb redid the calling of the PCR reads with MiXCR, one entry per CDR3 protein. The profile covers roughly 11,000 distinct CDR3 sequences, with 53% appearing a single time and 25% to 35% taken by the ten largest. Sequences were obtained from CD8+ T cells from the center of a lung tumor. The origin of the receptors is a female donor with lung adenocarcinoma. The CD4 and CD8 labels of this study may be unreliable.

This clonotype was seen a single time. This sequence joins TRBV6-1 and TRBJ2-4; tentative D call: TRBD2 (5 bases). The germline V gene encodes CDR1 MNHNS and CDR2 SASEGT. V lost 7 bases and J 10 bases, leaving 26 bases between the germline ends. The CDR3 length is 16 residues. The CDR3 region has the DNA TGTGCCAGCACTGGCCAGGCGGGCGCCGAACAGAAGATTCAGTACTTC. Its translation: CASTGQAGAEQKIQYF.

V is TRBV2 and J is TRBJ2-5; a possible D gene is TRBD1 (5 bases). The germline V and J ends were trimmed by 8 bases and 5 bases, with 12 bases remaining between them. Per germline, CDR1 SNHLY and CDR2 FYNNEI. CDR3 length: 12 residues. The CDR3 loop is CASFQGWETQYF. The CDR3 coding sequence is TGTGCCAGCTTCCAGGGATGGGAGACCCAGTACTTC.

Notes on this clonotype: Relative to the germline gene, one junction end is altered; a read error may explain this. This chain's CDR3 is CASSYTRPGSNVQSF. Written as DNA, the CDR3 is TGTGCCAGCAGTTACACACGCCCGGGGTCCAACGTGCAGTCTTTC. The chain links TRBV6-5 to TRBJ2-6; D possibly corresponds to TRBD2 (5 bases). CDR1 and CDR2 (germline): MNHEY, SVGAGI. The CDR3 is 15 amino acids.

The chain carries TRBV6-5 and TRBJ2-1, with 11 nucleotides matching TRBD2. V shed 9 bases, J shed 11 bases, and the junction held 15 bases outside the gene matches. Looked up from germline, CDR1 is MNHEY and CDR2 is SVGAGI. The CDR3 loop spans 15 amino acids. The CDR3 reads CARRFSGTSGDKQFF. In nucleotides, the CDR3 is TGTGCCAGGAGATTCTCCGGGACTAGCGGCGATAAGCAGTTCTTC.

The chain couples TRBV27 to TRBJ2-5; D is perhaps TRBD1 or TRBD2 (5 bases each). In germline, CDR1 is MNHEY, CDR2 SMNVEV (reference sequence). V lost 5 bases and J 7 bases, leaving 14 bases between the germline ends. CDR3 size: 13 residues. Here the CDR3 DNA reads TGTGCCAGCAGTCTCGGGACGGGTATGACCCAGTACTTC. This gives the protein CASSLGTGMTQYF.

This clonotype turned up a few times. CDR3 nucleotide sequence: TGTGCCAGCAGTCGGGACCCTGACCAAGAGACCCAGTTCTTC. Translated: CASSRDPDQETQFF. The V call is TRBV6-1, the J call TRBJ2-7; the D call may be TRBD1 or TRBD2 (5 bases each). The assigned J gene may be wrong: the sequence end matches TRBJ2-1 better. The CDR3 sequence is 14 residues long. Germline assignment: CDR1 MNHNS and CDR2 SASEGT.

CDR3 in amino acids: CASSPTGSQETQYF. The CDR3, as DNA: TGTGCCAGCAGCCCAACGGGGAGCCAAGAGACCCAGTACTTC. V is TRBV11-3 and J is TRBJ2-1; maybe TRBD2 (5 bases). The J call is in doubt because the DNA end fits TRBJ2-5 better. The CDR3 loop spans 14 amino acids. CDR1 is SGHNT and CDR2 is YENEEA in the germline V gene.

The V gene is TRBV6-5, the J gene TRBJ2-1; 7 bases agree with TRBD1. CDR1 is MNHEY, CDR2 SVGAGI, per germline. J was trimmed by 4 bases and V by 0 bases; bases with no gene match: 6. CDR3 length: 16 amino acids. The CDR3 protein is CASSYSLGQVYNEQFF. Here the CDR3 DNA reads TGTGCCAGCAGTTACTCCCTTGGACAGGTTTACAATGAGCAGTTCTTC.